The rows below give T cell receptor beta chains drawn from one sample of a study of blood T cell repertoires in COVID-19. TCRdb's table, derived via immunoSEQ multiplex PCR, lists solely in-frame clones and lacks some. The sample gives 350,000 or so clones, roughly nine tenths of which show up once; 3% to 4.5% is in the top ten. The specimen was peripheral blood. These receptors originate from a woman aged 60-75 years with COVID-19, enrolled during active disease. CDR3s include the opening cysteine and the closing phenylalanine or tryptophan. D genes are given only for firm matches. Size is stated for part of the rows, as once, few or many counts, or as a class when the clone is expanded.

TRBV7-8	-	-	TRBJ2-1	TGTGCCAGCAGCCACACTTTGGCAGGGATAAATGAGCAGTTCTTC	CASSHTLAGINEQFF
TRBV7-8	-	-	TRBJ1-2	TGTGCCAGCAGCTTTGCGGGTAATGGCTACACCTTC	CASSFAGNGYTF
TRBV29-1	-	-	TRBJ1-1	TGCAGCGTTGATTTCGGGTCGTGGGCTTTCTTT	CSVDFGSWAFF
TRBV10-3	-	-	TRBJ2-5	TGTGCCATCAGTGATAGTTGGGCCTCGCAGGAGACCCAGTACTTC	CAISDSWASQETQYF
TRBV7-2	TRBD1	-	TRBJ1-1	TGTGCCAGCAGCTCCCCCGGGACAGGGATATTACTAGCTTTCTTT	CASSSPGTGILLAFF
TRBV3-1/TRBV3-2	-	-	TRBJ1-4	TGTGCCAGCAGCGCGGGGGGTCTGGGTGAAAAACTGTTTTTT	CASSAGGLGEKLFF
TRBV5-6	-	once	TRBJ1-2	TGTGCCAGCAGCGCGTTGGCGGGAAGTGGCTACACCTTC	CASSALAGSGYTF
TRBV30	TRBD1	-	TRBJ1-1	TGTGCCTGGATGGGACAGGACGAAGAAGCTTTCTTT	CAWMGQDEEAFF
TRBV7-9	TRBD1	-	TRBJ1-4	TGTGCCAGCAGCGCCCTGACAGGGGGCACTGAAAAACTGTTTTTT	CASSALTGGTEKLFF
TRBV12-3/TRBV12-4	TRBD1	-	TRBJ2-7	TGTGCCAGCAGCTCAGGGGGTCTCTACGAGCAGTACTTC	CASSSGGLYEQYF
TRBV6-5	TRBD1	-	TRBJ1-1	TGTGCCAGCAGTCTACAGGGGCAGAAAGCTTTCTTT	CASSLQGQKAFF
TRBV6-1	-	-	TRBJ2-5	TGTGCCAGCAGTGATTGGGCAGGGGCAGGGGAGACCCAGTACTTC	CASSDWAGAGETQYF
TRBV12-3/TRBV12-4	-	-	TRBJ1-4	TGTGCCAGCAGAGCGGTCGGTGAAAAACTGTTTTTT	CASRAVGEKLFF
TRBV18	-	-	TRBJ1-1	TGTGCCAGCTCACCCAGGCGGGGAGACACTGAAGCTTTCTTT	CASSPRRGDTEAFF
TRBV7-2	-	-	TRBJ1-2	TGTGCCAGCAGCTTGAGACACCAAGCCGTTTCCTATGGCTACACCTTC	CASSLRHQAVSYGYTF
TRBV21-1	-	-	TRBJ1-1	TGTGCCAGCAGCAAAGAGGTCGGGACAGACTTCACTGAAGCTTTCTTT	CASSKEVGTDFTEAFF
TRBV11-3	TRBD1	-	TRBJ1-1	TGTGCCAGCAGCTTTGACAGGGGCCAGGAAGCTTTCTTT	CASSFDRGQEAFF
TRBV7-3	TRBD1	-	TRBJ1-1	TGTGCCAGCAGCTTAACGGGGACAGGGGACACTGAAGCTTTCTTT	CASSLTGTGDTEAFF
TRBV9	-	-	TRBJ1-2	TGTGCCAGCAGCCACTCATCGACAGGTTCAAATGGCTACACCTTC	CASSHSSTGSNGYTF
TRBV6-5	-	-	TRBJ1-6	TGTGCCAGCAGAAACCAAGGACTTTCAAATTCACCCCTCCACTTT	CASRNQGLSNSPLHF
TRBV6-5	-	-	TRBJ1-3	TGTGCCAGCAGTATATCGGGGGAAGGAAACACCATATATTTT	CASSISGEGNTIYF
TRBV5-5	TRBD2	-	TRBJ2-7	TGTGCCAGCAGCAGGGAGGTCTCTAGCGGGGGGCTCTACGAGCAGTACTTC	CASSREVSSGGLYEQYF
TRBV5-5	TRBD1	once	TRBJ2-5	TGTGCCAGCAGCTTGGGGGACAGCTCTGGGACCCAGTACTTC	CASSLGDSSGTQYF
TRBV5-1	TRBD1	once	TRBJ2-5	TGCGCCAGCAGCTTGGATGGCAGGGGGTTAGAGACCCAGTACTTC	CASSLDGRGLETQYF
TRBV7-2	-	-	TRBJ1-1	TGTGCCAGCAGCTTAGCGGGGGGTGGGAGCACTGAAGCTTTCTTT	CASSLAGGGSTEAFF
TRBV7-9	TRBD1	-	TRBJ1-2	TGTGCCAGCAGACTAACAGGGGGCTATGGCTACACCTTC	CASRLTGGYGYTF
TRBV7-2	-	-	TRBJ2-2	TGTGCCAGCAGCTTATTCGGGGGGCACACCGGGGAGCTGTTTTTT	CASSLFGGHTGELFF
TRBV11-3	-	-	TRBJ2-1	TGTGCCAGCAGCTTAGATCCAGGACAGTGGAGTGAGCAGTTCTTC	CASSLDPGQWSEQFF
TRBV5-5	-	-	TRBJ2-3	TGTGCCAGCAGTCGACAGGCCCACTACCCAGATACGCAGTATTTT	CASSRQAHYPDTQYF
TRBV5-1	-	-	TRBJ1-1	TGCGCCAGCAGCCCCCCTACAGGGAACACTGAAGCTTTCTTT	CASSPPTGNTEAFF
TRBV5-1	TRBD1	-	TRBJ2-3	TGCGCCAGCAGCTCGGGACAGGGTAGGACAGATACGCAGTATTTT	CASSSGQGRTDTQYF
TRBV5-8	-	-	TRBJ2-3	TGTGCCAGCAGCACCCAAATCAGAGGAGATACGCAGTATTTT	CASSTQIRGDTQYF
TRBV6-2/TRBV6-3	-	-	TRBJ2-2	TGTGCCAGCAGTTCCCCCCGGGGTCCCCGCGGGACCGGGGAGCTGTTTTTT	CASSSPRGPRGTGELFF
TRBV4-1	-	-	TRBJ1-2	TGCGCCAGCAGCCAACCCGGACAATTCGGTGGCTACACCTTC	CASSQPGQFGGYTF
TRBV20-1	-	-	TRBJ2-1	TGCAGTGCTAGTCGGGGAAACTCCTACAATGAGCAGTTCTTC	CSASRGNSYNEQFF
TRBV15	TRBD1	-	TRBJ1-2	TGTGCCACCAGCAGTGGGACAGGGGCCCCCTGGGGCTACACCTTC	CATSSGTGAPWGYTF
TRBV9	-	-	TRBJ1-5	TGTGCCAGCAGCGCCCAGGGTAAGGCCGCGCCCCAGCATTTT	CASSAQGKAAPQHF
TRBV3-1/TRBV3-2	TRBD1	once	TRBJ1-5	TGTGCCAGCAGCCGCTACGGACAGGGGGACCAGCCCCAGCATTTT	CASSRYGQGDQPQHF
TRBV4-1	-	-	TRBJ1-5	TGCGCCAGCAGCCATGGCTCCGGGCAGGGTCAGCCCCAGCATTTT	CASSHGSGQGQPQHF
TRBV14	-	-	TRBJ1-4	TGTGCCAGCAGCCAAGATAGCCCTATTGCGAAACTGTTTTTT	CASSQDSPIAKLFF
TRBV7-2	-	-	TRBJ2-3	TGTGCCAGCAGCCCACAGAACACAGATACGCAGTATTTT	CASSPQNTDTQYF
TRBV9	-	-	TRBJ2-5	TGTGCCAGCAGCGTAGGTTCGGGAAACGGAGAGACCCAGTACTTC	CASSVGSGNGETQYF
TRBV5-4	TRBD1	-	TRBJ1-3	TGTGCCAGCAGCAAGAGGACAGGAGCCTCTGGAAACACCATATATTTT	CASSKRTGASGNTIYF
TRBV30	TRBD1	-	TRBJ1-2	TGTGCCGGAAACAGGGGGAACTATGGCTACACCTTC	CAGNRGNYGYTF
TRBV19	-	-	TRBJ1-6	TGTGCCACTTCTACCGGAGCTAATTCACCCCTCCACTTT	CATSTGANSPLHF
TRBV7-9	TRBD1	once	TRBJ2-7	TGTGCCAGCAGCTTAGTCTCGACAGGGGGTTCAGAGCAGTACTTC	CASSLVSTGGSEQYF
TRBV5-6	-	once	TRBJ2-3	TGTGCCAGCAGCTTGGAGGGTCGGGGAGGAGATACGCAGTATTTT	CASSLEGRGGDTQYF
TRBV6-5	-	-	TRBJ1-4	TGTGCCAGCAGATCCGGACCCTCAGGGAATGAAAAACTGTTTTTT	CASRSGPSGNEKLFF
TRBV7-2	TRBD1	-	TRBJ1-2	TGTGCCAGCAGCTTAACAGGGGGGGATTATGGCTACACCTTC	CASSLTGGDYGYTF
TRBV29-1	-	-	TRBJ1-1	TGCAGCGTTGGTAAACAGGGATTGGTGAACACTGAAGCTTTCTTT	CSVGKQGLVNTEAFF